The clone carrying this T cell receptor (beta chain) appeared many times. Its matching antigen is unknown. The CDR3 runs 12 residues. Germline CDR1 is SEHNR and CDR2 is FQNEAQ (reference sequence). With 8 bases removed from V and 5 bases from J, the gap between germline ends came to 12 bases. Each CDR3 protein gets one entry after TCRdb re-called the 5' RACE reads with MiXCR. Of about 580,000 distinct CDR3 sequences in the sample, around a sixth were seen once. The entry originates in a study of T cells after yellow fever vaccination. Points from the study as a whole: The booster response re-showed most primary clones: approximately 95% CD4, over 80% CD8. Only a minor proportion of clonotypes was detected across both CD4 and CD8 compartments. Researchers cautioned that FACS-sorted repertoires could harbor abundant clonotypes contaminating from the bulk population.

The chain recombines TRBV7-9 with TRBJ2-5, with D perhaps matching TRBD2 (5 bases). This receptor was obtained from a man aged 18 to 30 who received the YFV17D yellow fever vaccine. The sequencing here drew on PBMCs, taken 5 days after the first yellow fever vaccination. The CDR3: CASGRTLETQYF. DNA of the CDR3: TGTGCCAGCGGACGGACTTTGGAGACCCAGTACTTC.